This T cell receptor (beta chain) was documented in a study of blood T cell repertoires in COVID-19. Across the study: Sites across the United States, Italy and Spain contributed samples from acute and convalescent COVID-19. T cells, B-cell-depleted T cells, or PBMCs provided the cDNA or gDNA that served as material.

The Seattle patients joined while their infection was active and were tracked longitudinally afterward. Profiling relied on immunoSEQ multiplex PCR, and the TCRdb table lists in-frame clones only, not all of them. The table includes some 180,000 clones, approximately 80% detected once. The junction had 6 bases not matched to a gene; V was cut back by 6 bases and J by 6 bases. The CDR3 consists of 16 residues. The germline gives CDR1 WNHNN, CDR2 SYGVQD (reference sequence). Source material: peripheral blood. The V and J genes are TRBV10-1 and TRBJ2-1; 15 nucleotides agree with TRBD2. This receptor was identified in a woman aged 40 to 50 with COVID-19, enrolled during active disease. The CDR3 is CASSPGLAGGFNEQFF. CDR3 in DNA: TGCGCCAGCAGCCCCGGACTAGCGGGAGGGTTCAATGAGCAGTTCTTC.